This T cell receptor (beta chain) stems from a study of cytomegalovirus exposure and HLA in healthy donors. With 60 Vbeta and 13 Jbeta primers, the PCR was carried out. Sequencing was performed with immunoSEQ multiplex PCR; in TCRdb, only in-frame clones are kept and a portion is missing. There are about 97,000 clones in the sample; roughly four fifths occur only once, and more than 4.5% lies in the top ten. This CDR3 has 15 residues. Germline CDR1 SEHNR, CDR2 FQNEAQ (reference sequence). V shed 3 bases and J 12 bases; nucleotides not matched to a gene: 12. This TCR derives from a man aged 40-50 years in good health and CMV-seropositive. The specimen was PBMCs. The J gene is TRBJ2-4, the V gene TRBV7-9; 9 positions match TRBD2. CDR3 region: CASSFGGRAQDSQYF. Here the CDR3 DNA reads TGTGCCAGCAGCTTCGGCGGGAGGGCTCAGGACAGTCAGTACTTC.